This is a list of T cell receptor beta chains from one sample in a study of cytotoxic CD8 clonotypes in ibrutinib-treated CLL. Generated by immunoSEQ multiplex PCR, the TCRdb table keeps only in-frame clones and is missing some. The sample comprises tens of thousands of clones, 55% to 80% of which are singletons, and about 13% rests with the top ten. Sequences were derived from PBMCs, sampled after 12 months of ibrutinib treatment. The source is a human donor with chronic lymphocytic leukemia. The CDR3 runs from the conserved cysteine through the conserved F or W. A D gene is named only where the DNA matches it firmly. Clone size is stated in some rows and not others, as once, few, many or a class when expanded.

D	size	J	V	CDR3	DNA
-	-	TRBJ2-2	TRBV28	CASRHTLHTGELFF	TGTGCCAGCAGGCACACCTTACACACCGGGGAGCTGTTTTTT
-	once	TRBJ1-1	TRBV19	CASSIREPRAAFF	TGTGCCAGTAGTATACGGGAGCCTCGAGCAGCTTTCTTT
TRBD2	-	TRBJ2-3	TRBV13	CASSPGLAKPRTDTQYF	TGTGCCAGCAGCCCGGGACTAGCCAAACCCCGCACAGATACGCAGTATTTT
-	-	TRBJ2-2	TRBV2	CASSLVKPRDGELFF	TGTGCCAGCAGTTTGGTCAAACCTCGTGACGGGGAGCTGTTTTTT
-	few	TRBJ2-7	TRBV9	CASSVNSGNSYEQYF	TGTGCCAGCAGCGTAAATTCGGGCAACTCCTACGAGCAGTACTTC
-	-	TRBJ1-5	TRBV19	CASSADREQPQHF	TGTGCCAGTAGTGCTGACCGGGAGCAGCCCCAGCATTTT
TRBD2	-	TRBJ2-1	TRBV4-2	CASSAGGNSYNEQFF	TGTGCCAGCAGCGCGGGGGGGAACTCCTACAATGAGCAGTTCTTC
TRBD2	-	TRBJ2-3	TRBV7-6	CASSFGGAGDTQYF	TGTGCCAGCAGCTTCGGGGGGGCCGGGGATACGCAGTATTTT
-	few	TRBJ1-1	TRBV18	CASSPRTANTEAFF	TGTGCCAGCTCACCACGGACAGCGAACACTGAAGCTTTCTTT
-	-	TRBJ1-2	TRBV27	CASSLAAGFYGYTF	TGTGCCAGCAGTTTAGCGGCAGGCTTTTATGGCTACACCTTC
-	-	TRBJ1-6	TRBV6-5	CASSLGDGYNSPLHF	TGTGCCAGCAGCCTCGGGGACGGCTATAATTCACCCCTCCACTTT
-	-	TRBJ2-7	TRBV7-7	CASSLSEGYEQYF	TGTGCTAGCAGCCTTTCCGAGGGATACGAGCAGTACTTC
-	-	TRBJ2-2	TRBV28	CASSFGGTGELFF	TGTGCCAGCAGTTTTGGGGGAACCGGGGAGCTGTTTTTT
-	-	TRBJ1-1	TRBV7-9	CASSLAGEGARGFF	TGTGCCAGCAGCTTAGCGGGAGAGGGCGCGAGGGGATTCTTT
-	-	TRBJ1-6	TRBV5-1	CASSLQPPGDNSPLHF	TGCGCCAGCAGCCTCCAGCCACCGGGAGATAATTCACCCCTCCACTTT
-	once	TRBJ2-1	TRBV5-1	CASSSQTEQFF	TGCGCCAGCAGCTCTCAGACGGAGCAGTTCTTC
-	-	TRBJ1-5	TRBV7-2	CASSLVGGLGQPQHF	TGTGCCAGCAGCTTAGTCGGGGGGTTAGGTCAGCCCCAGCATTTT
-	-	TRBJ1-5	TRBV5-6	CASSLETGPQHF	TGTGCCAGCAGCTTGGAAACAGGGCCCCAGCATTTT
-	-	TRBJ1-1	TRBV5-5	CASSLMQGPEAFF	TGTGCCAGCAGCCTAATGCAGGGGCCTGAAGCTTTCTTT
TRBD1	-	TRBJ1-5	TRBV19	CASSKLLTGEGNQPQHF	TGTGCCAGTAGTAAACTACTAACAGGGGAAGGCAATCAGCCCCAGCATTTT
-	-	TRBJ1-1	TRBV19	CASSLGRWGEAFF	TGTGCCAGTAGTCTAGGACGTTGGGGTGAAGCTTTCTTT
-	-	TRBJ2-7	TRBV7-9	CASSLAAQGRGYEQYF	TGTGCCAGCAGCTTAGCGGCTCAGGGGAGGGGATACGAGCAGTACTTC
-	-	TRBJ1-6	TRBV28	CASSLRAGAGASPLHF	TGTGCCAGCAGTTTAAGAGCTGGGGCAGGGGCTTCACCCCTCCACTTT
-	-	TRBJ1-5	TRBV7-8	CASSLVLRGRGVSQPQHF	TGTGCCAGCAGCTTAGTTCTTAGGGGACGTGGCGTGAGTCAGCCCCAGCATTTT
-	-	TRBJ2-5	TRBV7-2	CASSKEAGTPQETQYF	TGTGCCAGCAGCAAGGAAGCCGGGACTCCCCAAGAGACCCAGTACTTC
TRBD1	once	TRBJ1-2	TRBV7-3	CASSAGRPGQDTGYTF	TGTGCCAGCAGCGCAGGGAGACCGGGACAGGATACGGGCTACACCTTC
-	-	TRBJ1-1	TRBV9	CASSVAPMVNTEAFF	TGTGCCAGCAGCGTAGCCCCCATGGTGAACACTGAAGCTTTCTTT
-	-	TRBJ1-5	TRBV5-6	CASSLGTANQPQHF	TGTGCCAGCAGCTTGGGGACAGCTAATCAGCCCCAGCATTTT
-	-	TRBJ1-6	TRBV19	CASSSTPGRGNSPLHF	TGTGCCAGTAGTAGCACCCCGGGACGGGGGAATTCACCCCTCCACTTT
-	once	TRBJ1-2	TRBV6-6	CASSYEGTYGYTF	TGTGCCAGCAGTTACGAGGGGACGTATGGCTACACCTTC
-	few	TRBJ1-6	TRBV2	CASISGTQRSPLHF	TGTGCCAGCATTTCCGGGACCCAACGGTCACCCCTCCACTTT